Shown below are 4 T cell receptor beta chains from a single sample sequenced in a study of monozygotic twins with inflammatory bowel disease (dated by TCRdb to between 2019 and 2020). Library preparation employed 5' RACE. Sequencing took place on an Illumina HiSeq 2500. Each CDR3 protein sequence appears as one entry after TCRdb reprocessed the reads, and no DNA is included. The sample table records approximately 160,000 distinct CDR3 sequences. In total, the top ten clones hold around 6.8% of the sample. The specimen sequenced was blood. The receptors derive from a human donor with ulcerative colitis or Crohn's disease, or a healthy co-twin of an affected twin (not recorded which).

V usage is TRBV20-1 and J usage is TRBJ1-1; TCRdb outputs TRBD1, but without DNA this stays unchecked. The CDR3 has 14 amino acids. Looked up from germline, CDR1 is DFQATT and CDR2 is SNEGSKA (reference sequence). The CDR3 is CGARGGRGATEAFF.

The V and J genes are TRBV9 and TRBJ2-7; TCRdb proposes TRBD2, but this gene call is untestable without DNA. Per germline, CDR1 SGDLS and CDR2 YYNGEE. CDR3 length equals 15 residues. The CDR3 protein is CASSVVGGESYEQYF.

The genes are TRBV29-1 and TRBJ2-7; TCRdb indicates TRBD1, and absent DNA this call remains unverified. This CDR3 comprises 16 residues. Germline-derived CDR1 and CDR2 are SQVTM and ANQGSEA. CDR3 sequence reads: CSVGLRGGDWAYEQYF.

The chain combines TRBV11-2 with TRBJ2-1; TCRdb outputs TRBD2, but without DNA this stays unchecked. The CDR3 sequence is 15 residues long. The germline gives CDR1 SGHAT, CDR2 FQNNGV. The CDR3 loop is CASSPSSGDYNEQFF.